This TCR beta chain was sequenced for a study of OX40 agonist ivuxolimab in advanced cancers. About the research overall: At 82.7% male, the cohort had a mean age of 60 years, ranging from roughly 20 to 85.

Findings and limits, study-wide: Some patients without response likewise showed low normalized clonal expansion. Clonal expansion by week 6 occurred in CD4+ and CD8+ blood T cells (at 0.1 to 3.0 mg/kg).

With respect to this clone: No antigen is known for it.

Clones were sequenced by immunoSEQ multiplex PCR, and TCRdb holds only the in-frame ones, with some missing. The sample contains more than 35,000 clones, about 78% of which appear only once. At baseline, cycle 4 day 1, and cycle 7 day 1, blood was sampled. The CDR3 totals 16 residues. CDR1 and CDR2 (germline): MRHNA, SNTAGT. The trim removed 8 bases at V and 1 base at J, leaving 7 bases unmatched. The rearrangement joins TRBV6-4 to TRBJ2-3, with 12 bases lining up with TRBD2. Material: CD4+ or CD8+ T cells sorted from blood, obtained in a trial of the OX40 agonist ivuxolimab. The sequence was obtained from an adult with an advanced solid tumor such as melanoma, head and neck, liver or kidney cancer. The CDR3 bases are TGTGCCAGCCTTTGGACTAGCGGGAATGGCACAGATACGCAGTATTTT. Amino acid sequence: CASLWTSGNGTDTQYF.